These 29 T cell receptor beta chains were sequenced from one sample in a study of post-analysis software for immune sequencing data. Study-wide points: A few TRBV segments (TRBV5-6, TRBV5-1 and TRBV20-1 among them) occurred more frequently in patients than in controls.

These receptors' antigens are unknown. The TCR beta cDNA libraries contained unique molecular identifiers. TCRdb independently ran MiXCR on the PCR reads; one entry per CDR3 protein. The sample contains about 760,000 distinct CDR3 sequences, 25% to 30% of which appear only once. Source material: blood. These TCRs come from a girl between 5 and 17 years old with multiple sclerosis.

The chain recombines TRBV5-6 with TRBJ1-2, with TRBD1 matching 10 bases. J lost 3 bases, V lost 4 bases, and 9 bases had no gene match. The germline V gene has CDR1 SGHDT and CDR2 YYEEEE. CDR3 size: 16 residues. The CDR3 region has the DNA TGTGCCAGCAGCGTCACCGGGACAGGGGCCTACTATGGCTACACCTTC. It is translated as CASSVTGTGAYYGYTF.

J is TRBJ1-5 and V is TRBV7-9, with 7 nucleotides matching TRBD1. Germline-derived CDR1 and CDR2 are SEHNR and FQNEAQ (reference sequence). The CDR3 is made up of 10 amino acids. V lost 8 bases and J lost 15; bases outside the gene matches: 7. The chain's CDR3 is CASGTAKRHF. The DNA of the CDR3 is TGTGCCAGCGGGACAGCCAAGCGGCATTTT.

This clonotype was counted ten times or more. The V gene is TRBV29-1, the J gene TRBJ2-5, with 11 bases lining up with TRBD2. V shed 3 bases and J 6 bases; nucleotides not matched to a gene: 3. The germline CDR1 and CDR2 sequences are SQVTM and ANQGSEA. The CDR3 extends over 13 amino acids. The chain's CDR3 is CSVDPSGGQTQYF. CDR3 nucleotides: TGCAGCGTTGATCCTAGCGGGGGGCAGACCCAGTACTTC.

This clonotype was counted a few times. The gene calls are TRBV27 and TRBJ2-5; D is perhaps TRBD2 (6 bases). The V end was cut by 7 bases, the J end by 1 base, with 19 bases between. The CDR3 runs to 16 residues. CDR1 is MNHEY and CDR2 is SMNVEV in the germline V gene (reference sequence). This CDR3 reads CASTQYGGIGQETQYF. The CDR3, as DNA: TGTGCCAGCACCCAATACGGGGGTATCGGCCAAGAGACCCAGTACTTC.

In the case of this clonotype: Relative to the germline gene, one junction end is altered; a read error may explain this. The chain is built from TRBV5-1 and TRBJ2-1; D may match TRBD1 or TRBD2 (5 bases each). The CDR3 totals 16 residues. Per germline, CDR1 SGHRS and CDR2 YFSETQ. CDR3 region: CASNLAGTHLINEQFF. Written as DNA, the CDR3 is TGCGCCAGCAACTTGGCCGGGACCCACCTTATCAATGAGCAGTTCTTC.

Only a few counts were recorded for this clonotype. This rearrangement joins TRBV7-2 to TRBJ2-2; D is unclear. Germline CDR1 reads SGHTA; CDR2 reads FQGNSA. V was trimmed by 2 bases and J by 4 bases, leaving 8 bases between them. The CDR3 runs 14 residues. In DNA form, the CDR3 reads TGTGCCAGCAGCTTAAAGCCTGGCACCGGGGAGCTGTTTTTT. The encoded protein is CASSLKPGTGELFF.

This clonotype was observed a single time. Written as DNA, the CDR3 is TGTGCCAGCGGAGCAGGGACCAATCAGCCCCAGCATTTT. Its translation is CASGAGTNQPQHF. The chain employs TRBV9 and TRBJ1-5; D may be TRBD1 (5 bases). CDR1 SGDLS and CDR2 YYNGEE come from the germline V gene. Deletions cut 7 bases from V and 3 bases from J, with 11 bases between. CDR3 length equals 13 residues.

The chain joins TRBV9 to TRBJ2-1; the D gene is possibly TRBD2 (5 bases). Germline V gives CDR1 SGDLS, CDR2 YYNGEE. Trimming cost V 3 bases and J 9 bases, with 19 bases left between them. The CDR3 length is 15 residues. This CDR3 is CASSASIFEDSEQFF. CDR3 nucleotides: TGTGCCAGCAGCGCATCGATTTTCGAGGACTCTGAGCAGTTCTTC. The complete variable domain, with remaining parts taken from reference TRBV9 and TRBJ2-1, reads DSGVTQTPKHLITATGQRVTLRCSPRSGDLSVYWYQQSLDQGLQFLIQYYNGEERAKGNILERFSAQQFPDLHSELNLSSLELGDSALYFCASSASIFEDSEQFFGPGTRLTVL.

This chain links TRBV7-2 with TRBJ1-2; D is unclear. This CDR3 has 13 residues. Per the germline V gene, CDR1 is SGHTA and CDR2 is FQGNSA. Trimming stripped 5 bases from V and 3 bases from J, with 10 bases between. This CDR3 reads CASSRGPDYGYTF. CDR3 sequence (DNA): TGTGCCAGCAGCCGTGGTCCAGACTATGGCTACACCTTC. The whole variable domain, remainder taken from reference TRBV7-2 and TRBJ1-2, is GAGVSQSPSNKVTEKGKDVELRCDPISGHTALYWYRQSLGQGLEFLIYFQGNSAPDKSGLPSDRFSAERTGGSVSTLTIQRTQQEDSAVYLCASSRGPDYGYTFGSGTRLTVV.

This clonotype was detected a few times. This rearrangement joins TRBV3-1 to TRBJ2-7, with 8 bases lining up with TRBD1. Germline V gene data show CDR1 as LGHDT and CDR2 as YNNKEL (reference sequence). Unmatched junction bases numbered 4, after V lost 5 bases and J lost 1 base. This CDR3 contains 14 residues. In DNA, the CDR3 is TGTGCCAGCAGCAGACAGGGGAAATCCTACGAGCAGTACTTC. Its translation is CASSRQGKSYEQYF.

J is TRBJ2-3 and V is TRBV7-9; 12 nucleotides agree with TRBD2. Trimming removed 5 bases from V and 4 bases from J; junction bases left unmatched: 10. The germline gives CDR1 SEHNR, CDR2 FQNEAQ (reference sequence). There are 17 residues in the CDR3. In nucleotides, the CDR3 is TGTGCCAGCAGCCCGCACAGACTAGCGGGAGAGCCAGATACGCAGTATTTT. Residues: CASSPHRLAGEPDTQYF.

This clonotype was seen ten or more times. The chain employs TRBV20-1 and TRBJ2-1; 8 bases are shared with TRBD1. Germline CDR1 and CDR2: DFQATT and SNEGSKA (reference sequence). This CDR3 spans 14 amino acids. V lost 6 bases to trimming and J lost 4 bases; unmatched junction nucleotides: 8. This chain's CDR3 is CSAGTGRGYNEQFF. The CDR3 bases are TGCAGTGCCGGGACAGGTCGGGGGTACAATGAGCAGTTCTTC.

The J gene is TRBJ2-1, the V gene TRBV28; 11 bases agree with TRBD2. V shed 1 base and J 10 bases; nucleotides not matched to a gene: 9. This CDR3 contains 16 residues. Per germline, CDR1 MDHEN and CDR2 SYDVKM. The CDR3 reads CASSLSLAGGPREQFF. The CDR3 region has the DNA TGTGCCAGCAGTTTATCGCTAGCGGGGGGACCTCGGGAGCAGTTCTTC.

The V call is TRBV5-1, the J call TRBJ2-1, with 9 bases identical to TRBD1. J was trimmed by 6 bases and V by 2 bases; bases with no gene match: 6. CDR3 length equals 15 residues. The V gene's germline CDR1 is SGHRS and CDR2 YFSETQ. The CDR3 protein is CASSLTGTGLNEQFF. CDR3 in DNA: TGCGCCAGCAGCTTAACCGGGACAGGGCTCAATGAGCAGTTCTTC.

This clonotype has just a few counts. The chain joins TRBV20-1 to TRBJ2-1; 7 bases are a match to TRBD2. This CDR3 is 14 amino acids long. CDR1 DFQATT and CDR2 SNEGSKA come from the germline V gene (reference sequence). V lost 3 bases and J lost 4; bases outside the gene matches: 6. The CDR3 sequence: CSASVLADYNEQFF. The CDR3 bases are TGCAGTGCTAGTGTTCTAGCGGATTACAATGAGCAGTTCTTC.

Comments on this clonotype: Compared with germline, one end of the junction differs, possibly owing to a read error. The chain is built from TRBV15 and TRBJ2-7; D possibly corresponds to TRBD2 (5 bases). The CDR3 spans 14 residues. Germline CDR1 and CDR2: LNHNV and YYDKDF (reference sequence). CDR3 loop: CAASRAPGSSEQYF. The CDR3 coding sequence is TGTGCCGCCAGCAGAGCTCCGGGGTCGTCCGAGCAGTACTTC.

This rearrangement joins TRBV7-2 to TRBJ2-2; D unresolved. Germline V CDR1 and CDR2: SGHTA, FQGNSA. Trimming took 3 bases from V and 3 from J, leaving 11 bases between them. CDR3 size: 15 residues. The CDR3 sequence is CASSFRGEDTGELFF. The CDR3 coding sequence is TGTGCCAGCAGCTTTAGAGGAGAGGACACCGGGGAGCTGTTTTTT.

The chain is built from TRBV14 and TRBJ2-7; 11 bases are a match to TRBD2. The CDR3 totals 14 residues. The V segment lost 5 bases and the J segment 6 bases; nucleotides outside the gene matches: 6. Germline assignment: CDR1 SGHDN and CDR2 FVKESK. The DNA of the CDR3 is TGTGCCAGCAGCAAAACTAGCGGGAGTCTCGAGCAGTACTTC. Protein product: CASSKTSGSLEQYF.

CDR3 in amino acids: CAISDIGGRSNEQYF. The DNA of the CDR3 is TGTGCCATCAGTGACATCGGCGGGAGGTCTAACGAGCAGTACTTC. The gene calls are TRBV10-3 and TRBJ2-7; TRBD2 aligns across 8 bases. CDR3 size: 15 residues. CDR1 is ENHRY and CDR2 is SYGVKD in the germline V gene. Germline trimming cut 3 bases from V and 5 bases from J; bases unmatched to any gene: 9.

In its sample, this clonotype was seen a few times. V and J are TRBV6-5 and TRBJ1-2; D call uncertain. Trimming removed 0 bases at V and 8 bases at J, with 10 bases between. The CDR3 extends over 13 amino acids. Germline V gene lookup returns CDR1 MNHEY and CDR2 SVGAGI. The CDR3 DNA sequence: TGTGCCAGCAGTTACTCAGGCAAGATGGGCTACACCTTC. Translation: CASSYSGKMGYTF.

The chain uses TRBV20-1 and TRBJ1-1; no reliable D call. V was shortened by 0 bases and J by 1 base, with 12 bases between the two germline ends. The CDR3 loop spans 15 amino acids. From germline, CDR1 is DFQATT and CDR2 SNEGSKA (reference sequence). The CDR3 loop reads CSARDRARTNTEAFF. CDR3 bases: TGCAGTGCTAGAGATAGGGCCAGGACGAACACTGAAGCTTTCTTT.

The rearrangement joins TRBV5-1 to TRBJ2-5; 9 bases map to TRBD2. The CDR3 totals 16 residues. From germline, CDR1 is SGHRS and CDR2 YFSETQ. J gave up 1 base and V 4 bases, and 8 bases lay outside the gene matches. The CDR3 DNA reads TGCGCCAGCAGCCCCGCCCTAGCGGGGCCCCAAGAGACCCAGTACTTC. It is translated as CASSPALAGPQETQYF.

This clonotype has a handful of counts. This chain links TRBV6-6 with TRBJ2-5; 7 bases are shared with TRBD2. Germline V gives CDR1 MNHNY, CDR2 SVGAGI (reference sequence). V shed 7 bases and J 3 bases; nucleotides not matched to a gene: 14. There are 16 residues in the CDR3. This chain's CDR3 is CASIKRLSGIKETQYF. The CDR3 bases are TGTGCCAGCATTAAAAGGTTAAGCGGGATAAAAGAGACCCAGTACTTC.

The chain employs TRBV7-2 and TRBJ2-5; D is possibly TRBD2 (5 bases). V was clipped by 1 base and J by 5 bases, with 11 bases between them. Germline lookup yields CDR1 SGHTA and CDR2 FQGNSA. CDR3 length equals 14 residues. CDR3 sequence: CASSLEPGGETQYF. The CDR3 DNA follows: TGTGCCAGCAGCTTAGAGCCGGGCGGGGAGACCCAGTACTTC. Full variable domain (outside the CDR3, taken from reference TRBV7-2 and TRBJ2-5): GAGVSQSPSNKVTEKGKDVELRCDPISGHTALYWYRQSLGQGLEFLIYFQGNSAPDKSGLPSDRFSAERTGGSVSTLTIQRTQQEDSAVYLCASSLEPGGETQYFGPGTRLLVL.

The V and J genes are TRBV14 and TRBJ2-7; tentatively, D is TRBD2 (5 bases). This CDR3 region has 16 residues. The germline V and J ends were trimmed by 4 bases and 4 bases, with 20 bases remaining between them. Germline V gene lookup returns CDR1 SGHDN and CDR2 FVKESK. In DNA form, the CDR3 reads TGTGCCAGCAGCCCACCCGAGGGCGTCCATGTGTACGAGCAGTACTTC. Translation: CASSPPEGVHVYEQYF.

The V and J genes are TRBV29-1 and TRBJ2-1; the match to TRBD1 covers 7 bases. Germline V lookup: CDR1 SQVTM, CDR2 ANQGSEA. CDR3 length: 15 residues. The trim removed 7 bases at V and 0 bases at J, leaving 9 bases unmatched. CDR3 in DNA: TGCAGCGCAGTGTACCGGGACAGCTCCTACAATGAGCAGTTCTTC. Translating gives CSAVYRDSSYNEQFF.

This clonotype was counted a few times. The genes are TRBV6-1 and TRBJ2-3; D gene uncertain. V was cut by 6 bases and J by 4 bases, with 11 bases left in between. This CDR3 is 13 amino acids long. Germline V gene data show CDR1 as MNHNS and CDR2 as SASEGT. CDR3 protein: CASRKASADTQYF. In nucleotides, the CDR3 is TGTGCCAGCAGGAAAGCCTCCGCAGATACGCAGTATTTT.

This clonotype turned up a few times. This rearrangement joins TRBV5-1 to TRBJ2-7, with D possibly matching TRBD2 (5 bases). Germline assignment: CDR1 SGHRS and CDR2 YFSETQ. The CDR3 runs 15 residues. V was clipped by 4 bases and J by 6 bases, with 20 bases between them. DNA of the CDR3: TGCGCCAGCAGCCTCCCGTCGGGAAATACCGGCGAGCAGTACTTC. It encodes CASSLPSGNTGEQYF.

J is TRBJ2-3 and V is TRBV5-1; D gene unclear. Trimming shortened V by 0 bases and J by 1 base, and 6 bases separated the two germline ends. The germline V gene has CDR1 SGHRS and CDR2 YFSETQ. The CDR3 loop spans 14 amino acids. CDR3 sequence: CASSLAYGTDTQYF. CDR3 nucleotide sequence: TGCGCCAGCAGCTTGGCCTATGGCACAGATACGCAGTATTTT.